This T cell receptor (beta chain) derives from a study of blood T cell repertoires in COVID-19. Participant ages covered roughly 18 to 89 years across about two dozen US areas. Germline V gene lookup returns CDR1 SNHLY and CDR2 FYNNEI. The CDR3 runs 12 residues. The V end was cut by 10 bases, the J end by 8 bases, with 17 bases between. Clones were read by immunoSEQ multiplex PCR, and TCRdb kept only the in-frame ones, dropping some. The profile shows 150,000 to 200,000 clones, more than 70% of them singletons. The rearrangement uses TRBV2 and TRBJ1-2; D gene uncertain. The sequence came from a man between 35 and 55 years old who had recovered from COVID-19. Sequencing input: PBMCs or T cells enriched from blood (not recorded which). Here the CDR3 reads CANYERRRGYTF. The DNA for the CDR3 is TGTGCCAACTACGAAAGGAGAAGGGGCTACACCTTC.